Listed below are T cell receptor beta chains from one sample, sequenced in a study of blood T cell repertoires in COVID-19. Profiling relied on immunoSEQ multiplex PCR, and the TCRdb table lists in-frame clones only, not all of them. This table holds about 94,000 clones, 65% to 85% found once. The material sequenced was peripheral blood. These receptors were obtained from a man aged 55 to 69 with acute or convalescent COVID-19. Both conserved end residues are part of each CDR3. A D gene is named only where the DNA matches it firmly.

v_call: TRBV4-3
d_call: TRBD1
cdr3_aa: CASSQYPGQGTGYTF

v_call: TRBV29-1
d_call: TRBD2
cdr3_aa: CSVEQRGGADTQYF

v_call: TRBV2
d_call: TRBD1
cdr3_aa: CASSVGQGGSYNEQFF

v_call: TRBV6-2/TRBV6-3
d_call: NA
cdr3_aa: CASSYWNRDEDTQYF

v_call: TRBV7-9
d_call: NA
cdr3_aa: CASSPDSYNEQFF

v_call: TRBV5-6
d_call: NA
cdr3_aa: CASSLARDGRQPQHF

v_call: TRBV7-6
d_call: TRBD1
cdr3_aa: CASSPTGAYGYTF

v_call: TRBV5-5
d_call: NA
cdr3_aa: CASSPGLLTDTQYF

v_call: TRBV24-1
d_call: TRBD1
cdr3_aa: CATSDAGTENTGELFF

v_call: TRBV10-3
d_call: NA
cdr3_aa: CAIGQRGNEQFF

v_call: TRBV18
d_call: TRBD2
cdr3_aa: CASSPSERGGSIEQFF

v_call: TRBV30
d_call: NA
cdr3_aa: CAWSVLQTVDEKLFF

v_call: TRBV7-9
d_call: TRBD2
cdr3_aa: CASSALAGPYNEQFF

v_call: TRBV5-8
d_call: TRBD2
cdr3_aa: CASSLPPGLAGGHVDEQFF

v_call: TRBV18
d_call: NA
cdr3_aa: CASSQKQTNTEAFF

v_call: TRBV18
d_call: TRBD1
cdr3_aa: CASSLRGQRDQPQHF

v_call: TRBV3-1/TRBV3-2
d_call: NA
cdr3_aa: CASSQDLLAASYNEQFF

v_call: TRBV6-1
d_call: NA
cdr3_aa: CASSVGRSVSSYGGYTF

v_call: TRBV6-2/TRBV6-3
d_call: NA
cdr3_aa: CASSRTGESLHF

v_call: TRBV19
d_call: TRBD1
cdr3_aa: CASSGGQGNHEQYF

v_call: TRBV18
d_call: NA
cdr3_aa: CASSHDGPNYGYTF

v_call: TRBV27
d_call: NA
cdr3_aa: CASSLGPFSNQPQHF

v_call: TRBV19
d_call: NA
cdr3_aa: CASSGGYYNSPLHF

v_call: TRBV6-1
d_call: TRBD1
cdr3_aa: CASSEAWTGDHSPLHF

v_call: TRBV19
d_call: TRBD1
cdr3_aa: CASSRTGGYEQYF

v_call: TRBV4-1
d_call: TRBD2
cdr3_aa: CASSQQSGGIDEQFF